This T cell receptor (beta chain) was recorded in a study of blood T cell repertoires in COVID-19. Across the whole study: The United States, Italy and Spain were the sources of the acute and convalescent COVID-19 samples. Sample material is recorded as cDNA or gDNA derived from T cells, B-cell-depleted T cells, or PBMCs.

The germline V and J ends were trimmed by 1 base and 1 base, with 7 bases remaining between them. From germline, CDR1 is SGHVS and CDR2 FNYEAQ. The CDR3 has 14 amino acids. Study processing details: Counts of nucleated cells, estimated from reference gene primer amplification, were obtained. Sequencing used immunoSEQ multiplex PCR; TCRdb keeps in-frame clones, though not all of them. The V and J calls and clone size come from that table; D and trimming were worked out from the DNA. The sample has 150,000 to 200,000 clones, about 90% seen once. Patients of the Seattle cohort, enrolled during active infection, were followed longitudinally.

Sequencing was performed on peripheral blood. The V gene is TRBV7-6, the J gene TRBJ2-5, with D possibly TRBD1 on 6 matching bases. The TCR sequence derives from a man aged 30 to 39 with COVID-19, enrolled during active disease. The CDR3 bases are TGTGCCAGCAGCTTAGGGACAGCCCAAGAGACCCAGTACTTC. Its translation: CASSLGTAQETQYF. The whole variable domain, filled in from reference TRBV7-6 and TRBJ2-5, reads GAGVSQSPRYKVTKRGQDVALRCDPISGHVSLYWYRQALGQGPEFLTYFNYEAQQDKSGLPNDRFSAERPEGSISTLTIQRTEQRDSAMYRCASSLGTAQETQYFGPGTRLLVL.